This TCR beta chain was sequenced for a study of cytomegalovirus exposure and HLA in healthy donors. Overall study context: Prior work identified 95 million to 120 million unique TCR beta sequences in approximately 180 million T cells. Study results and limitations: TCR beta V segments were, for the most part, productive about 87% or about 30% of the time in an earlier analysis. In a later analysis, TCR beta V- and J-gene trimming showed a link to a missense DCLRE1C variant.

As concerns this clone: The antigen remains unidentified.

Germline loops: CDR1 MGHRA, CDR2 YSYEKL. Trimming pared 5 bases from V and 2 bases from J, leaving 15 bases between. This CDR3 contains 15 residues. A multiplex PCR was run with 60 Vbeta primers and 13 Jbeta primers. Sequenced by immunoSEQ multiplex PCR; TCRdb stores in-frame clones only, minus some. This sample has 110,000 to 150,000 clones, with 65% to 80% found just once. The chain uses TRBV4-1 and TRBJ1-2; a weak D match, TRBD1 (5 bases). The sample consisted of PBMCs. The receptor was isolated from a woman aged 45-60 years in good health and CMV-seropositive. For the CDR3, the DNA is TGCGCCAGCAGCTCCTTTGACAGCGCCAACTATGGCTACACCTTC. Its translation: CASSSFDSANYGYTF.